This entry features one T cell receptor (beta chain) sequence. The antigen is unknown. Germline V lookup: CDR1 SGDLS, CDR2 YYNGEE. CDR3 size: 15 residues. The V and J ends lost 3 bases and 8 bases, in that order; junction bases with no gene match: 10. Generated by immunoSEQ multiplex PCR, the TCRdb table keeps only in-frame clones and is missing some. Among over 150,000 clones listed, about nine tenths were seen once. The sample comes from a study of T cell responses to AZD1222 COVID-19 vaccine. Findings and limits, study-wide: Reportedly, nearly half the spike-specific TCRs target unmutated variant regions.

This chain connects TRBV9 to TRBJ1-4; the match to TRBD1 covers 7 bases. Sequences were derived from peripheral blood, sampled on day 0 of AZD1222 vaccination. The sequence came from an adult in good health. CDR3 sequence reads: CASSGGGPPGEKLFF. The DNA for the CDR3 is TGTGCCAGCAGCGGAGGGGGCCCACCGGGGGAAAAACTGTTTTTT.